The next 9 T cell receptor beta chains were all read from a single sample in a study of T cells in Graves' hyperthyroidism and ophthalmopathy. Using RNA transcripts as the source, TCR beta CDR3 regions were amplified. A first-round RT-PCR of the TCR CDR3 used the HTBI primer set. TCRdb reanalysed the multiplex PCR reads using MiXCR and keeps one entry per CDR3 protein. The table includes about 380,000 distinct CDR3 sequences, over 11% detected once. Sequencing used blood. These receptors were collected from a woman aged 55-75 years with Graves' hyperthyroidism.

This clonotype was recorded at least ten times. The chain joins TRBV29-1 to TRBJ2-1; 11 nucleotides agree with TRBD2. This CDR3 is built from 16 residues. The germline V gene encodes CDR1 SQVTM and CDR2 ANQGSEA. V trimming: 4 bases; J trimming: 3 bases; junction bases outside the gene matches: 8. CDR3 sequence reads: CSVGAPTSGIYNEQFF. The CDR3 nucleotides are TGCAGCGTTGGGGCCCCGACTAGCGGGATCTACAATGAGCAGTTCTTC.

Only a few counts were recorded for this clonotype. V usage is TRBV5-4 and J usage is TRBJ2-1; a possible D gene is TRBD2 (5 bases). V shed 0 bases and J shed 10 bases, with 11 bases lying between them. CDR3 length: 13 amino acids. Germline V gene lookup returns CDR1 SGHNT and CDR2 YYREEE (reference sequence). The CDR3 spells CASSLDEGREQFF. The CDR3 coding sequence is TGTGCCAGCAGCTTGGATGAGGGCAGAGAGCAGTTCTTC.

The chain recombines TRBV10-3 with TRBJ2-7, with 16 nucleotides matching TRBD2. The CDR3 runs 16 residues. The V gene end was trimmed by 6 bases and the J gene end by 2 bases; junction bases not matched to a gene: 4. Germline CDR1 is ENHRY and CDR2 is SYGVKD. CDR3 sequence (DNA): TGTGCCATCAGGCCGGGACTAGCGGGAGGGACCTACGAGCAGTACTTC. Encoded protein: CAIRPGLAGGTYEQYF.

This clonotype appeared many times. CDR3 DNA sequence: TGTGCCAGCACACACCAACCTAGCAATCAGCCCCAGCATTTT. This codes for CASTHQPSNQPQHF. The chain carries TRBV28 and TRBJ1-5; D remains unclear. V was trimmed by 7 bases and J by 0 bases, leaving 10 bases between them. The germline V gene encodes CDR1 MDHEN and CDR2 SYDVKM. The length of the CDR3 is 14 residues. Full variable domain (remainder filled in from reference TRBV28 and TRBJ1-5): DVKVTQSSRYLVKRTGEKVFLECVQDMDHENMFWYRQDPGLGLRLIYFSYDVKMKEKGDIPEGYSVSREKKERFSLILESASTNQTSMYLCASTHQPSNQPQHFGDGTRLSIL.

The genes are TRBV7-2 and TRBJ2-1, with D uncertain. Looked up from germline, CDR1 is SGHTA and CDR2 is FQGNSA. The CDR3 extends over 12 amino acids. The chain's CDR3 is CWTANSYNEQFF. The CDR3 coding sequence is TGTTGGACGGCCAACTCCTACAATGAGCAGTTCTTC.

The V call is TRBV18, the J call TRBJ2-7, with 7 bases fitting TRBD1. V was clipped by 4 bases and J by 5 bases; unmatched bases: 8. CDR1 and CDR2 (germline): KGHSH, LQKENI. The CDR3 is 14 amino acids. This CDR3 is CASSQMTGSDEQYF. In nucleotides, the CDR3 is TGTGCCAGCTCACAGATGACAGGGTCTGACGAGCAGTACTTC.

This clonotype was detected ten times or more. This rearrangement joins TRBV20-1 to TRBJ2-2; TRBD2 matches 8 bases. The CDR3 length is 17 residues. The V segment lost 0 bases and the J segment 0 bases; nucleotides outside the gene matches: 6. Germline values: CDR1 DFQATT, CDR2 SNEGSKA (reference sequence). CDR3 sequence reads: CSARDSTSGTNTGELFF. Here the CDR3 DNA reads TGCAGTGCTAGAGATAGCACTAGCGGCACGAACACCGGGGAGCTGTTTTTT.

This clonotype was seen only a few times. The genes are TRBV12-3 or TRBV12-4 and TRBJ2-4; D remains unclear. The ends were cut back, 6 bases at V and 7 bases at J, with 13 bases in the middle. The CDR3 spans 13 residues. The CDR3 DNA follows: TGTGCCAGCAGCTCAGATGACGTCAACATTCAGTACTTC. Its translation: CASSSDDVNIQYF.

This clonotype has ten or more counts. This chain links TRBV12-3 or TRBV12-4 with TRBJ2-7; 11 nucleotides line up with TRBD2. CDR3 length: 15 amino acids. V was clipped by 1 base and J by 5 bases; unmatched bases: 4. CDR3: CASSLGLAGSHEQYF. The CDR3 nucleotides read TGTGCCAGCAGTTTAGGACTAGCGGGAAGTCACGAGCAGTACTTC.